The present TCR beta chain was sequenced within a study of blood T cell repertoires in COVID-19. Study-wide background: Both acute and convalescent COVID-19 samples were obtained from the United States, Italy and Spain. The analysed material was cDNA or gDNA that came from T cells, B-cell-depleted T cells, or PBMCs.

Authors' analysis steps: It was from reference gene primer amplification that nucleated cell counts were estimated. Sequencing was performed with immunoSEQ multiplex PCR; in TCRdb, only in-frame clones are kept and a portion is missing. The V and J calls and clone size are taken from that table; D and trimming were inferred from the DNA. The sample consists of around 250,000 clones, around 83% of them appearing once. CDR3 size: 17 residues. Germline CDR1 is SNHLY and CDR2 is FYNNEI. J lost 2 bases, V lost 7 bases, and 13 bases had no gene match. Sequencing was carried out using peripheral blood. The sequence came from an elderly man with acute or convalescent COVID-19. This chain connects TRBV2 to TRBJ2-4; 8 nucleotides match TRBD2. CDR3: CASTGRLTGGSKNIQYF. CDR3 coding DNA: TGTGCCAGCACCGGGCGTCTAACGGGAGGGTCCAAAAACATTCAGTACTTC.